The 9 T cell receptor beta chains listed next were all sequenced from one sample in a study of tumor-infiltrating lymphocytes in localized non-small cell lung cancer (dated by TCRdb to the early 2020s). Preparation of the library involved the immunoSEQ multiplex PCR assay. Not all clones reach the TCRdb copy of this immuneACCESS table, which keeps in-frame sequences only. Checked studies attribute under half of the gap to unresolved V genes and leave the rest unexplained. For this sample there are approximately 12,000 clones; 78% appear just once. Roughly 4.5% of the sample comes from the top ten. Sequenced material: lung tumor tissue. The receptor set was obtained from a human donor with non-small cell lung cancer.

The chain carries TRBV19 and TRBJ1-1; 12 nucleotides line up with TRBD1. The junction had 5 bases not matched to a gene; V was cut back by 6 bases and J by 0 bases. The CDR3 loop spans 16 amino acids. Germline V CDR1 and CDR2: LNHDA, SQIVND (reference sequence). The CDR3 reads CASSKGTGGMNTEAFF. The CDR3 region has the DNA TGTGCCAGTAGCAAAGGGACAGGGGGCATGAACACTGAAGCTTTCTTT.

The chain is built from TRBV5-5 and TRBJ2-7, with a weak D call TRBD1 (5 bases). The CDR3 is 14 residues long. The germline V gene encodes CDR1 SGHKS and CDR2 YYEKEE (reference sequence). Deletions cut 2 bases from V and 2 bases from J, with 11 bases between. CDR3 protein: CASSLRTRAYEQYF. CDR3 coding DNA: TGTGCCAGCAGCTTACGGACAAGGGCCTACGAGCAGTACTTC.

This rearrangement joins TRBV4-3 to TRBJ2-1; either TRBD1 or TRBD2 may supply D (5 bases each). Germline V CDR1 and CDR2: LGHNA, YSLEER. The ends were cut back, 0 bases at V and 9 bases at J, with 18 bases in the middle. The CDR3 has 16 amino acids. The CDR3 here is CASSQDRDRGVGEQFF. The DNA of the CDR3 is TGCGCCAGCAGCCAAGATCGGGACCGGGGAGTGGGTGAGCAGTTCTTC.

V gene TRBV10-2 combines with J gene TRBJ2-2; TRBD2 matches at 11 bases. V gave up 8 bases and J gave up 2 bases; unmatched junction bases: 1. The CDR3 is 14 residues long. The germline V gene encodes CDR1 WSHSY and CDR2 SAAADI. CDR3 in amino acids: CASGTSGNTGELFF. The CDR3 DNA is TGCGCCAGCGGGACTAGCGGAAACACCGGGGAGCTGTTTTTT.

The chain uses TRBV6-6 and TRBJ1-2; the D is unclear. Per germline, CDR1 MNHNY and CDR2 SVGAGI (reference sequence). With 0 bases removed from V and 7 bases from J, the gap between germline ends came to 18 bases. This CDR3 has 16 residues. The CDR3 nucleotides read TGTGCCAGCAGTTACTCGATAAGCGGGTTGATGTCTGGCTACACCTTC. Its translation: CASSYSISGLMSGYTF.

The genes are TRBV28 and TRBJ1-2; D is unclear. Trimming removed 7 bases at V and 5 bases at J, with 11 bases between. Germline V gene sequence: CDR1 MDHEN, CDR2 SYDVKM. The CDR3 runs 12 residues. The CDR3 loop is CASNIGRYGYTF. DNA for the CDR3: TGTGCCAGCAATATAGGACGGTATGGCTACACCTTC.

This rearrangement joins TRBV7-8 to TRBJ1-1, with 12 bases identical to TRBD1. The CDR3 runs to 16 residues. V shed 2 bases and J 4 bases; nucleotides not matched to a gene: 5. Germline V gives CDR1 SGHVS, CDR2 FQNEAQ. In DNA form, the CDR3 reads TGTGCCAGCAGCTTATCCCGGGACAGGGGGCGCACTGAAGCTTTCTTT. This sequence encodes CASSLSRDRGRTEAFF.

V gene TRBV11-2 combines with J gene TRBJ2-5; no definite D call. CDR1 and CDR2 from the germline V gene are SGHAT and FQNNGV. This CDR3 has 15 residues. Trimming shortened V by 1 base and J by 1 base, and 10 bases separated the two germline ends. Here the CDR3 reads CASSLVMGFQETQYF. For the CDR3, the DNA is TGTGCCAGCAGCTTAGTTATGGGATTCCAAGAGACCCAGTACTTC.

V and J are TRBV4-3 and TRBJ2-7; 14 nucleotides match TRBD2. CDR1 is LGHNA and CDR2 is YSLEER in the germline V gene. CDR3 length: 17 amino acids. V lost 5 bases, J lost 1 base, and 7 bases stayed unmatched. CDR3 in amino acids: CASSLGLAGVYSYEQYF. In DNA form, the CDR3 reads TGCGCCAGCAGCTTGGGACTAGCGGGAGTTTATTCCTACGAGCAGTACTTC.